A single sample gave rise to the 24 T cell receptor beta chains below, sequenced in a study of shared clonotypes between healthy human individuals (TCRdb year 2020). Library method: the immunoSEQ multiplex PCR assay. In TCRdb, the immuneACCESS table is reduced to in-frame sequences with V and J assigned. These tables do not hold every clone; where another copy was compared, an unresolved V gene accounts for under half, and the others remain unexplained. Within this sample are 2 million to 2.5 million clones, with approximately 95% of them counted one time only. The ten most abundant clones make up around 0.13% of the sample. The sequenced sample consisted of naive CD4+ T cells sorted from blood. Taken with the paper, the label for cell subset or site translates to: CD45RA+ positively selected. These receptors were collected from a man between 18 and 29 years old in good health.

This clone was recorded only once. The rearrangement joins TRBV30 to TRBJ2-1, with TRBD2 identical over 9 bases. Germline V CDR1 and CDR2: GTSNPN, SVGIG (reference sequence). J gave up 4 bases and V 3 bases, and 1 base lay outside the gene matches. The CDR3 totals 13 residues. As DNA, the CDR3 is TGTGCCTGGAGGAGCGGGAGGTACAATGAGCAGTTCTTC. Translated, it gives CAWRSGRYNEQFF.

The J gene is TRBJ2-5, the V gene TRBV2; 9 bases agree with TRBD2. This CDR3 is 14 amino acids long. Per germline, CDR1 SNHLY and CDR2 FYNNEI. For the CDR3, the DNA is TGTGCTACAGGCGCGGGGGGGCCCCAAGAGACCCAGTACTTC. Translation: CATGAGGPQETQYF.

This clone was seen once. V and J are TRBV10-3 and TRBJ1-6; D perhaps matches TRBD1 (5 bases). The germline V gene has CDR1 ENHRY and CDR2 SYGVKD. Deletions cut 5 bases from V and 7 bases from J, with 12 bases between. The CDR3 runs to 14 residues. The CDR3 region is CAISPDSVNSPLHF. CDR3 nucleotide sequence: TGTGCCATCAGTCCCGACAGCGTCAATTCACCCCTCCACTTT.

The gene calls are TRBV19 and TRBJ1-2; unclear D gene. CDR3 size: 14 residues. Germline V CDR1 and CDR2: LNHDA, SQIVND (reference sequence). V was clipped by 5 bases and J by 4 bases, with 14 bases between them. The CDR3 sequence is CASSQSWQSYGYTF. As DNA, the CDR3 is TGTGCCAGTAGTCAATCTTGGCAGAGCTATGGCTACACCTTC.

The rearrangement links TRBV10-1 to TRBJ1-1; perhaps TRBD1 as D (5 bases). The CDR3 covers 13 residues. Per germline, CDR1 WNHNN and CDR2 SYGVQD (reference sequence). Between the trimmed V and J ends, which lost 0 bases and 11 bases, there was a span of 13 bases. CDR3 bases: TGCGCCAGCAGTGAGTCTGGCACCAGGGATGCTTTCTTT. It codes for CASSESGTRDAFF.

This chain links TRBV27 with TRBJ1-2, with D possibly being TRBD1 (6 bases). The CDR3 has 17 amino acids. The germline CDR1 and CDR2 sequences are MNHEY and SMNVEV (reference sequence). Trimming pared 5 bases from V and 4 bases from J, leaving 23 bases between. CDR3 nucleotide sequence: TGTGCCAGCAGTAGATCAGGCAGGGGAGCATTTAGCTATGGCTACACCTTC. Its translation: CASSRSGRGAFSYGYTF.

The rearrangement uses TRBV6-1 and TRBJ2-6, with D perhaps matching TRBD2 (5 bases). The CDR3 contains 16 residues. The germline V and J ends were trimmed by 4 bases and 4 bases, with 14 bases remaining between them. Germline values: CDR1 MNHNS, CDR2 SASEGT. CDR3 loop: CASSGGRTSGANVLTF. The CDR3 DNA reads TGTGCCAGCAGTGGGGGTAGGACTTCCGGGGCCAACGTCCTGACTTTC.

The CDR3 DNA reads as TGTGCCAGCAGTTTGACTAGCCCGGCCACCGGATCCAATGAGCAGTTCTTC. It codes for CASSLTSPATGSNEQFF. The chain couples TRBV9 to TRBJ2-1; 7 bases fit TRBD2. CDR3 length equals 17 residues. V trimming: 5 bases; J trimming: 6 bases; junction bases outside the gene matches: 17. Germline values: CDR1 SGDLS, CDR2 YYNGEE.

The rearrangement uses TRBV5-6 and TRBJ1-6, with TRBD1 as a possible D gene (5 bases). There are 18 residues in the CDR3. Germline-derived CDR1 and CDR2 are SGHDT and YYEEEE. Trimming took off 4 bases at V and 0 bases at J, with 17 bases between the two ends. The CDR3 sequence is CASSPAGQPSSYNSPLHF. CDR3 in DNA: TGTGCCAGCAGCCCCGCGGGGCAACCGAGCTCCTATAATTCACCCCTCCACTTT.

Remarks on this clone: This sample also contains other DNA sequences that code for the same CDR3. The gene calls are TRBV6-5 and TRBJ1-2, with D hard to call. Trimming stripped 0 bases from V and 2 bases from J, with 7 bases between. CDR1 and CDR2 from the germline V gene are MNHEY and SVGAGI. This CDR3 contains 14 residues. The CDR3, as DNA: TGTGCCAGCAGTTACTCGGGAGGGAACTATGGCTACACCTTC. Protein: CASSYSGGNYGYTF.

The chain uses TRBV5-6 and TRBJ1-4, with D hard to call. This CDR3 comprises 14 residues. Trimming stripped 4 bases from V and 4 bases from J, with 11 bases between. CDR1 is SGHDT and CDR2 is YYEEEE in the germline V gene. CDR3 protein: CASSRGRYNEKLFF. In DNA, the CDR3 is TGTGCCAGCAGCAGAGGACGCTATAATGAAAAACTGTTTTTT. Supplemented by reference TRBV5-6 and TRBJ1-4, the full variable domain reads DAGVTQSPTHLIKTRGQQVTLRCSPKSGHDTVSWYQQALGQGPQFIFQYYEEEERQRGNFPDRFSGHQFPNYSSELNVNALLLGDSALYLCASSRGRYNEKLFFGSGTQLSVL.

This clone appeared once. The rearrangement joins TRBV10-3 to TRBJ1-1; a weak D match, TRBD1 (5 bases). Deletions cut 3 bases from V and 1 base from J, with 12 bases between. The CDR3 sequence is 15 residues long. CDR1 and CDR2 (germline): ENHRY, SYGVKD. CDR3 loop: CAISEYPGSNTEAFF. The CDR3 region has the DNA TGTGCCATCAGTGAATACCCAGGGTCGAACACTGAAGCTTTCTTT.

CDR3 DNA: TGTGCCAGCAGCTTGGGTAGTCTAGCGGGAGTTTCCTACGAGCAGTACTTC. This gives the protein CASSLGSLAGVSYEQYF. This rearrangement joins TRBV5-4 to TRBJ2-7; 10 bases align to TRBD2. V shed 0 bases, J shed 1 base, and the junction held 7 bases outside the gene matches. The germline CDR1 and CDR2 sequences are SGHNT and YYREEE (reference sequence). The CDR3 sequence is 17 residues long.

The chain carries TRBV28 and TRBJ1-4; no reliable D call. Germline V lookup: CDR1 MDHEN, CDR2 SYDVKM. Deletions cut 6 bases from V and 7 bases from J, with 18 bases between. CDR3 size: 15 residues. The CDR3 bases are TGTGCCAGCAGCTCCCCCTACGGAGCAGGTGAAAAACTGTTTTTT. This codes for CASSSPYGAGEKLFF.

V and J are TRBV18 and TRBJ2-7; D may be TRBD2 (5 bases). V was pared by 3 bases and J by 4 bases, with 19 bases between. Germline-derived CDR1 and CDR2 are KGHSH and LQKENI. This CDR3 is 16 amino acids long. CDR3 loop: CASSPSGIRINYEQYF. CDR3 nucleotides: TGTGCCAGCTCACCCTCGGGAATCAGGATTAATTACGAGCAGTACTTC. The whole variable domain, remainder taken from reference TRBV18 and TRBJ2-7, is NAGVMQNPRHLVRRRGQEARLRCSPMKGHSHVYWYRQLPEEGLKFMVYLQKENIIDESGMPKERFSAEFPKEGPSILRIQQVVRGDSAAYFCASSPSGIRINYEQYFGPGTRLTVT.

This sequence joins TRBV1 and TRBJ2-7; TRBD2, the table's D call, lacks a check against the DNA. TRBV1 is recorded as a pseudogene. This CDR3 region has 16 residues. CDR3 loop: CTSSPPRQREDYEQYF. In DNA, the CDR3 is TGCACCAGCAGCCCGCCCCGCCAGCGGGAGGACTACGAGCAGTACTTC.

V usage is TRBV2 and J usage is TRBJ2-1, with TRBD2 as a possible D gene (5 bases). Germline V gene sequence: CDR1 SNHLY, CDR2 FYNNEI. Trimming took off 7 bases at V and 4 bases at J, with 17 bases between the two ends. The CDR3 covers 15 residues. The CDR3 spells CASTRRETTYNEQFF. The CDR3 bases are TGTGCCAGCACCCGAAGGGAGACAACGTACAATGAGCAGTTCTTC.

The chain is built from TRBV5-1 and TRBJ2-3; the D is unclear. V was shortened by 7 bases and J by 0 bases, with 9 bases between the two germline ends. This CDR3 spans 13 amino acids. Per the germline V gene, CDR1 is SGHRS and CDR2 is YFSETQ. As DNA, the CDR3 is TGCGCCAGCGGACCCTCTAGCACAGATACGCAGTATTTT. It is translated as CASGPSSTDTQYF.

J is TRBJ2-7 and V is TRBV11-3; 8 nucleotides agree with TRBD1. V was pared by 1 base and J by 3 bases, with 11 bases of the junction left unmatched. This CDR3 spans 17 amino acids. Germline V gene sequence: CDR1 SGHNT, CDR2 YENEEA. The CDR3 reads CASSLGTGTGNDYEQYF. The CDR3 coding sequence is TGTGCCAGCAGCTTAGGAACTGGGACAGGTAACGACTACGAGCAGTACTTC.

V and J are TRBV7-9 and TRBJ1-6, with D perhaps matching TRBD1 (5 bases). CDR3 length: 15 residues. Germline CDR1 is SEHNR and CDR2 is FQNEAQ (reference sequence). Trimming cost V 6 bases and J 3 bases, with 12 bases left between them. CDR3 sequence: CASSSGADYNSPLHF. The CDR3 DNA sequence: TGTGCCAGCAGTTCCGGGGCCGACTATAATTCACCCCTCCACTTT.

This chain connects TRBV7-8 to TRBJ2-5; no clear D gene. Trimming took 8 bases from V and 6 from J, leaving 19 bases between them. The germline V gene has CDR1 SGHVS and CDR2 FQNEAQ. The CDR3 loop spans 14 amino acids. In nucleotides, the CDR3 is TGTGCCAGCTCCGATCCGTCCAAAGGAAAGACCCAGTACTTC. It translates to CASSDPSKGKTQYF.

CDR3 coding DNA: TGCAGCGTTGAAGGAAGGATGTCTGGAAACACCATATATTTT. It encodes CSVEGRMSGNTIYF. The chain combines TRBV29-1 with TRBJ1-3; no firm D call. Germline lookup yields CDR1 SQVTM and CDR2 ANQGSEA. V dropped 1 base and J dropped 1 base, with 8 bases sitting between them. This CDR3 has 14 residues.

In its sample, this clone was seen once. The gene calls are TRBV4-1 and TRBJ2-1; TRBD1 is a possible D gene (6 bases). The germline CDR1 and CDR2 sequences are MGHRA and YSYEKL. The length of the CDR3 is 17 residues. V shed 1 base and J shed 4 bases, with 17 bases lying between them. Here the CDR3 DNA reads TGCGCCAGCAGCCAAGTTCCAACAGGGAGTATGTACAATGAGCAGTTCTTC. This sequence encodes CASSQVPTGSMYNEQFF.

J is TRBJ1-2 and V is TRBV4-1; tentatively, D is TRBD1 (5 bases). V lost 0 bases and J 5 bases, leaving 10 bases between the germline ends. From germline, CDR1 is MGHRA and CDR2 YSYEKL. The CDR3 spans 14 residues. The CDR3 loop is CASSQDDRSYGYTF. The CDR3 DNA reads TGCGCCAGCAGCCAAGACGACAGAAGTTATGGCTACACCTTC.